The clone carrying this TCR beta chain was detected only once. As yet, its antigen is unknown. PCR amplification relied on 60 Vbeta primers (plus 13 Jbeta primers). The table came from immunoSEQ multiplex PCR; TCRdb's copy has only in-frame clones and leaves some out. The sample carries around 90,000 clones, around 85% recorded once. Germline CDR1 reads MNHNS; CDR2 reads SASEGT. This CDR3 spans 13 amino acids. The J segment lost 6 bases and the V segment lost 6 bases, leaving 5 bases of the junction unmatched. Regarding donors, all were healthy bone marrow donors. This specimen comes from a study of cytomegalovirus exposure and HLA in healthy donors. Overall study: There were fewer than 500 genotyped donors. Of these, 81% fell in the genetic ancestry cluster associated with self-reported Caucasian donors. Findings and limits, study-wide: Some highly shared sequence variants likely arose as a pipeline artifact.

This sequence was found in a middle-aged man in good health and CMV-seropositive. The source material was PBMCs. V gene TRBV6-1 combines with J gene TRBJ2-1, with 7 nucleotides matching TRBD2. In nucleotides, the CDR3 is TGTGCCAGCAGGCGGGAGTGGGGCAATGAGCAGTTCTTC. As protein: CASRREWGNEQFF.